What follows is one T cell receptor (beta chain) and its context. Profiled with immunoSEQ multiplex PCR; TCRdb holds only in-frame clones, not every one. The sample consists of tens of thousands of clones, approximately 94% of them appearing once. The sample belongs to a study of technical replicates of blood from a handful of donors. The CDR3 runs to 15 residues. Germline assignment: CDR1 SEHNR and CDR2 FQNEAQ (reference sequence). V was trimmed by 5 bases and J by 4 bases, leaving 15 bases between them. The sequencing sample was made of T cells isolated from PBMCs. This TCR was sampled from a human donor in good health. The J gene is TRBJ2-1, the V gene TRBV7-9, with a possible D match to TRBD1 (6 bases). For the CDR3, the DNA is TGTGCCAGCAGCCCCCGGGACAACTGGTACAATGAGCAGTTCTTC. It encodes CASSPRDNWYNEQFF. The full variable domain, rest sourced from reference TRBV7-9 and TRBJ2-1, is DTGVSQNPRHKITKRGQNVTFRCDPISEHNRLYWYRQTLGQGPEFLTYFQNEAQLEKSRLLSDRFSAERPKGSFSTLEIQRTEQGDSAMYLCASSPRDNWYNEQFFGPGTRLTVL.